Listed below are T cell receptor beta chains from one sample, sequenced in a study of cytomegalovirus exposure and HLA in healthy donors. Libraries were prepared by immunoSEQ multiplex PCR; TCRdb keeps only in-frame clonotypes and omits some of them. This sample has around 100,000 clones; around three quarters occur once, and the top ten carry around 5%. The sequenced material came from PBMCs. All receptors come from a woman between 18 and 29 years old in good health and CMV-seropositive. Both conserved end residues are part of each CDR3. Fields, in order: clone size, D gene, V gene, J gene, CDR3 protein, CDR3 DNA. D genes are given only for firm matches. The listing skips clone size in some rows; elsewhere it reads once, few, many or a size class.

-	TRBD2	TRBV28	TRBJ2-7	CASGLAGPWEQYF	TGTGCCAGCGGACTAGCGGGTCCTTGGGAGCAGTACTTC
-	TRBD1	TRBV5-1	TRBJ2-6	CASSLGRADRVFFSGANVLTF	TGCGCCAGCAGCTTGGGTCGGGCGGACAGGGTTTTTTTCTCTGGGGCCAACGTCCTGACTTTC
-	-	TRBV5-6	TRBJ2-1	CASSLDLEQFF	TGTGCCAGCAGCTTGGACCTAGAGCAGTTCTTC
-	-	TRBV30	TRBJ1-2	CAWSFRGLHNYGYTF	TGTGCCTGGAGTTTCCGAGGGCTTCATAACTATGGCTACACCTTC
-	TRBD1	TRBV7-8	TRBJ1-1	CASSLVDGRGSGNTEAFF	TGTGCCAGCAGCTTAGTGGATGGCAGGGGGAGTGGGAACACTGAAGCTTTCTTT
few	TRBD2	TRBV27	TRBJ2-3	CASSFITSGSFSTDTQYF	TGTGCCAGCAGTTTTATAACTAGCGGGAGTTTCAGCACAGATACGCAGTATTTT
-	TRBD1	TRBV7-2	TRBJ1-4	CASSLADRGGSNEKLFF	TGTGCCAGCAGCTTAGCTGACAGGGGCGGATCTAATGAAAAACTGTTTTTT
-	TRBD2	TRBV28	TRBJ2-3	CASSSSGTNTDTQYF	TGTGCCAGCAGTTCTAGCGGGACCAACACAGATACGCAGTATTTT
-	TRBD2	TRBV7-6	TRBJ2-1	CASSKRALAGAYNEQFF	TGTGCCAGCAGCAAAAGGGCTCTAGCGGGAGCCTACAATGAGCAGTTCTTC
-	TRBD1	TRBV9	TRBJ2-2	CASSTGQGANTGELFF	TGTGCCAGCAGTACGGGACAGGGAGCGAACACCGGGGAGCTGTTTTTT
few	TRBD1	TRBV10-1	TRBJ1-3	CASSTGDSGNTIYF	TGCGCCAGCAGCACAGGGGACTCTGGAAACACCATATATTTT
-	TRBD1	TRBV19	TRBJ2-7	CASSVGTGGYEQYF	TGTGCCAGTAGTGTCGGGACAGGGGGCTACGAGCAGTACTTC
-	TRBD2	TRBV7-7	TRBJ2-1	CASSETSGPYNEQFF	TGTGCTAGCAGCGAGACTAGCGGACCCTACAATGAGCAGTTCTTC
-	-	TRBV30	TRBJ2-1	CAWSHESGQFF	TGTGCCTGGAGTCACGAAAGTGGCCAGTTCTTC
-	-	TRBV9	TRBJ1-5	CASSAVSEGQPQHF	TGTGCCAGCAGCGCCGTCTCGGAGGGTCAGCCCCAGCATTTT
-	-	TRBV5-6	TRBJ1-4	CASSLNGNYEKLFF	TGTGCCAGCAGCTTAAACGGGAACTATGAAAAACTGTTTTTT
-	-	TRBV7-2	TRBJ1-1	CASSLMGVASGNTEAFF	TGTGCCAGCAGCTTAATGGGAGTTGCCTCTGGGAACACTGAAGCTTTCTTT
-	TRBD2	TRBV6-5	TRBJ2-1	CASSYGAGGGVEQFF	TGTGCCAGCAGTTACGGGGCGGGAGGCGGGGTTGAGCAGTTCTTC
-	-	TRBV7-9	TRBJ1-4	CASSLVGRTNEKLFF	TGTGCCAGCAGCTTAGTTGGCAGGACTAATGAAAAACTGTTTTTT
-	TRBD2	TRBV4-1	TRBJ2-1	CASSQISAGVGHNEQFF	TGCGCCAGCAGCCAAATCTCAGCGGGAGTCGGCCACAATGAGCAGTTCTTC
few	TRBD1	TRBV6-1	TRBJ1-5	CASSERGRGFAQHF	TGTGCCAGCAGTGAAAGAGGCAGGGGGTTTGCCCAGCATTTT
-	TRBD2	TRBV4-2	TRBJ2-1	CASSQSPGREGRWNEQFF	TGTGCCAGCAGCCAATCCCCTGGCCGGGAGGGGCGCTGGAATGAGCAGTTCTTC
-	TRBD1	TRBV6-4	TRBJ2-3	CASSDSQGADTQYF	TGTGCCAGCAGTGACTCGCAGGGGGCAGATACGCAGTATTTT
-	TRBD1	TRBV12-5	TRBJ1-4	CASVGGQGPEKLFF	TGTGCTAGTGTTGGGGGACAGGGACCCGAAAAACTGTTTTTT
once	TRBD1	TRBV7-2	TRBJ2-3	CASSLGQGIRTDTQYF	TGTGCCAGCAGCTTGGGACAGGGGATCAGAACAGATACGCAGTATTTT
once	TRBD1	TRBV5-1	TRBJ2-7	CASSPGQGASYEQYF	TGCGCCAGCAGCCCGGGACAGGGGGCTTCCTACGAGCAGTACTTC
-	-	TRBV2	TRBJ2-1	CASSAMDSNQFF	TGTGCCAGCAGTGCTATGGACAGCAATCAGTTCTTC
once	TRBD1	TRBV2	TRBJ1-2	CASRPTGGIGYGYTF	TGTGCCAGCAGGCCCACAGGGGGGATCGGCTATGGCTACACCTTC
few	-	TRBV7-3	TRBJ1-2	CASSLTPGEFYGYTF	TGTGCCAGCAGCTTAACTCCAGGGGAGTTCTATGGCTACACCTTC
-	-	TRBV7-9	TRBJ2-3	CASSLGEDTQYF	TGTGCCAGCAGCCTCGGGGAGGATACGCAGTATTTT
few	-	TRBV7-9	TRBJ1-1	CASSLMNTEAFF	TGTGCCAGCAGTCTTATGAACACTGAAGCTTTCTTT
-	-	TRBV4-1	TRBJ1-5	CASSPMGGYQPQHF	TGCGCCAGCAGCCCGATGGGGGGATATCAGCCCCAGCATTTT
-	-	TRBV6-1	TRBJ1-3	CASSEVTGTGNTIYF	TGTGCCAGCAGTGAAGTGACCGGGACTGGAAACACCATATATTTT
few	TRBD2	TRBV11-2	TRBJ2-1	CASSLLQLAGVLNEQFF	TGTGCCAGCAGCTTACTACAACTAGCGGGAGTCCTAAATGAGCAGTTCTTC
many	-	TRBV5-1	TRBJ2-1	CASSLVGASYNEQFF	TGCGCCAGCAGCTTGGTGGGAGCCTCCTACAATGAGCAGTTCTTC
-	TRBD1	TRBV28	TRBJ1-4	CASTRDRPGGYEKLFF	TGTGCCAGCACCAGGGACAGGCCGGGGGGTTATGAAAAACTGTTTTTT